The text below deals with one T cell receptor (beta chain). What it recognizes is unknown. The CDR3 extends over 16 amino acids. The V gene's germline CDR1 is SGDLS and CDR2 YYNGEE. After removal of 0 bases from V and 5 bases from J, the junction contained 7 bases not matched to a gene. The data were produced by immunoSEQ multiplex PCR, yet TCRdb's version contains in-frame clones alone and is incomplete. The sample has roughly 1.4 million clones, approximately 98.5% seen once; the top ten hold under 0.45%. These data come from a study of shared clonotypes between healthy human individuals. General study results and limits: Only blood underwent sampling, and tissue repertoires likely differ. Larger estimated richness was generally seen in naive subsets than in memory subsets. About 5% of naive CD4 clonotypes were shared across a handful of donors.

The healthy adult donors were HIV-negative and reported no recent acute infections or vaccinations. Sequencing was performed on naive CD4+ T cells sorted from blood. Subset indicated: CD45RA+ positively selected. The sequence was collected from a man younger than 40 in good health. The chain combines TRBV9 with TRBJ2-1; the match to TRBD2 covers 8 bases. In DNA form, the CDR3 reads TGTGCCAGCAGCGTAGCAGGCCGGGGGGGGCACAATGAGCAGTTCTTC. Its translation is CASSVAGRGGHNEQFF.